This T cell receptor beta chain derives from a study of T cells in Graves' hyperthyroidism and ophthalmopathy. The CDR3 is made up of 16 amino acids. The germline V gene encodes CDR1 LNHDA and CDR2 SQIVND (reference sequence). V shed 6 bases and J 1 base; nucleotides not matched to a gene: 6. Using RNA transcripts as the source, TCR beta CDR3 regions were amplified. HTBI primers drove first-round RT-PCR of the TCR CDR3. One entry per CDR3 protein, called by TCRdb with MiXCR from the multiplex PCR reads. The sample lists approximately 740,000 distinct CDR3 sequences; 14% were seen once. The receptor was isolated from a woman under 30 with Graves' hyperthyroidism. Sequenced material: blood. The V gene is TRBV19, the J gene TRBJ2-2; 9 bases align to TRBD1. CDR3 protein: CASSQQGARNTGELFF. The CDR3 DNA follows: TGTGCCAGTAGCCAACAGGGGGCGCGGAACACCGGGGAGCTGTTTTTT.